A selection of T cell receptor beta chains follows, all from one sample in a study of regulatory T cells in long-lasting Graves disease. TCRdb ran MiXCR on the multiplex PCR reads and lists one entry per CDR3 protein. The sample contains a few hundred thousand distinct CDR3 sequences, roughly 22% of which appear only once. The source material was peripheral blood mononuclear cells (PBMCs), sampled when the disease was refractory, from a patient treated with antithyroid drugs. The origin of the receptors is a female donor with Graves disease. CDR3s include the opening cysteine and the closing phenylalanine or tryptophan. Size values are once, few and many counts, or a class for expanded clones, and some rows have none.

v_call,clone_size,j_call,cdr3_aa
TRBV7-6,many,TRBJ2-7,CASSLARQGQHGRGEFEQYF
TRBV6-2/TRBV6-3,many,TRBJ2-5,CAPRGGETQYF
TRBV6-1,few,TRBJ2-2,CASSPLAGMNTGELFF
TRBV6-1,many,TRBJ2-7,CASSEFPDTQGAYEQYF
TRBV2,NA,TRBJ1-4,CASSVQGIYEKLFF
TRBV29-1,many,TRBJ1-1,CSVGGQLNTEAFF
TRBV6-5,NA,TRBJ1-1,CASSYSITTEAFF
TRBV2,NA,TRBJ1-4,CASNTGTGNEKLFF
TRBV12-3/TRBV12-4,many,TRBJ2-7,CASSRDGTRQYF
TRBV7-6,NA,TRBJ2-5,CASSSRTSGGLNTTQYF
TRBV6-5,many,TRBJ2-7,CASSFLGGQYEQYF
TRBV7-3,NA,TRBJ1-1,CASSPGTGTSYTEAFF
TRBV20-1,many,TRBJ2-7,CSARRGGGADEQYF
TRBV25-1,NA,TRBJ2-7,CASSETGMRYEQYF
TRBV5-5,many,TRBJ1-4,CASSLSGSSNEKLFF
TRBV18,NA,TRBJ2-3,CASSPSTSERGAYF
TRBV2,many,TRBJ1-2,CASQRDTTYGYTF
TRBV5-6,once,TRBJ2-7,CASSSSADFSYEQYF
TRBV15,NA,TRBJ2-7,CATSTSTRYEQYF
TRBV5-1,few,TRBJ1-5,CVSSLGQGAEPQHF
TRBV29-1,NA,TRBJ2-7,CSVEGPHRGGPRAYEQYF
TRBV20-1,few,TRBJ1-1,CSAPDRAEAFF
TRBV30,NA,TRBJ1-1,CAWNWGSTEAFF
TRBV7-2,many,TRBJ2-5,CASSYRTTQETQYF
TRBV27,many,TRBJ1-1,CASSLGTGYTEAFF
TRBV28,many,TRBJ2-7,CASSFGLVAYEQYF
TRBV7-9,NA,TRBJ1-1,CASSLLQGTSEAFF
TRBV28,many,TRBJ1-5,CASSWTQPQHF
TRBV12-3/TRBV12-4,many,TRBJ1-1,CASSLQGGTEAFF
TRBV7-2,many,TRBJ2-7,CASSRTGRYEQYF
TRBV18,NA,TRBJ1-1,CASSLDRGEAEAFF
TRBV11-2,many,TRBJ1-1,CASSLDSDRGHVGTEAFF
TRBV20-1,few,TRBJ2-7,CSALPGLAGGVEQYF
TRBV7-2,few,TRBJ2-5,CASSPFRETQYF
TRBV6-1,few,TRBJ1-1,CASRPAGAQRMNTEAFF
TRBV28,many,TRBJ2-3,CASSPGYSTDTQYF
TRBV5-1,few,TRBJ2-2,CASGGWDTGELFF
TRBV7-3,many,TRBJ2-5,CASSLTWGSQETQYF
TRBV7-9,few,TRBJ1-4,CASSLGDGHEKLFF
TRBV12-5,NA,TRBJ1-6,CASAIRQGFPYNSPLHF
TRBV2,NA,TRBJ1-2,CASSEALRGYTF
TRBV29-1,many,TRBJ2-7,CSVDHGSDEQYF
TRBV19,NA,TRBJ1-5,CANNQPQHF
TRBV6-2/TRBV6-3,many,TRBJ1-5,CASTLGQGNNQPQHF
TRBV11-1,many,TRBJ2-5,CASSFGGLQETQYF